This T cell receptor beta chain was sequenced for a study of tumor-infiltrating lymphocytes in primary liver carcinoma (dated by TCRdb to 2015 to 2018). Context from the whole study: Between late 2015 and early 2016, roughly five patients in China with histopathologically diagnosed primary liver carcinoma had their tumors surgically resected. Hepatocellular carcinoma (four) or combined HCC and intrahepatic cholangiocarcinoma (one) was present in the five patients, who were three men and two women aged 30 to 69 years. The five patients had tumors staged T1-T3 N0M0, with maximum diameters ranging from about 4.2 to 10 cm. Each sample produced roughly 3.65 to 7.13 million productive TCRbeta reads, and read depth showed no significant difference between tissue types. TCRbeta repertoire sequencing, expression microarrays and whole-exome sequencing were combined in the study across five regions of each liver tumor, with adjacent normal tissue and blood also included. A total of approximately 35 specimens from 5 patients underwent TCRbeta repertoire sequencing, comprising around 25 tumor regions, 5 adjacent noncancerous liver tissues and 5 peripheral blood samples. Repertoires from technical replicates were highly reproducible, with mean shared-clone rates approximately 0.88 and correlation coefficients above 0.95. Study-wide conclusions, independent of this receptor: Because sequencing covered only the TCR beta chain and unpaired alpha chains were not captured, true repertoire diversity is likely underestimated. Since the samples were bulk and unsorted, there was no way to compare CD4+ and CD8+ T cell repertoires. Only 4 or 5 patients were included in the study, and the authors note that the findings should be validated in a larger study. Pairs of tumor regions showed greater repertoire overlap (mean 36%) than tumor-adjacent pairs (roughly 17%) or tumor-blood pairs (roughly 15%), which is consistent with antigen-driven expansion. The top 250 clones made up a significantly larger repertoire fraction in tumors than in blood (p = 0.039).

This clonotype was observed at least ten times. The specificity of this receptor is unknown. Per-base quality was not reported, and no clone a single base away is much larger than it. The CDR3 contains 16 residues, cysteine and phenylalanine counted. Only the CDR3 portion is preserved as DNA: 48 bases, with reading frame beginning at the first base. The germline V gene supplies CDR1 SGHRS and CDR2 YFSETQ. V is trimmed back by 0 bases and J by 10 bases, and the junction contains 13 bases that no gene match accounts for. Starting from about 500 ng total RNA, TCRbeta-specific cDNA was produced by reverse transcription with a constant-region primer and ProtoScript II reverse transcriptase. The TCRbeta libraries were prepared through three rounds of nested multiplex PCR following a slightly modified ARM-PCR procedure. Each of the first two PCR rounds ran for approximately 11 cycles and used multiplex TRBV1-TRBV30 forward primers together with a Cbeta reverse primer. Sample barcodes and Illumina adapters were added in a final 25-cycle PCR using Deep VentR polymerase. Amplicons of 200-500 bp were gel-purified with a QIAquick gel extraction kit before sequencing. An Illumina HiSeq 2500 was used to sequence the TCRbeta amplicons with 250-bp paired-end reads. Per the source publication's procedure: Trimmomatic v0.33 was used to quality-trim the reads, and FLASH v1.2.11 was used to merge paired reads so that full CDR3 sequences could be recovered. V, D and J germline segments were assigned to the rearranged TCRbeta sequences by MiGEC v1.2.1b. Clonotype statistics, along with Shannon-Wiener diversity indices, were calculated using VDJtools v1.0.0. Except for diversity analysis, only each sample's 250 most abundant clonotypes were used in subsequent analyses to reduce sampling bias. In-frame beta chains were kept once TCRdb had trimmed the public reads at Q25 with fastp and called clones with MiXCR. Entries that share a CDR3 protein sequence are merged under the most common genes and DNA. TCRdb's processing, not the authors' own work, is the source of the V and J calls. Across this sample there are 300,000 to 350,000 distinct CDR3 sequences, with almost 60% seen only once. The top ten clones comprise over 15% of the sample.

Blood RNA was extracted from unsorted whole blood with TRIzol reagent; germline DNA came from the DNeasy Blood & Tissue kit. At the time of sampling, the patients were treatment-naive and had chronic HBV infection. Before surgery, four milliliters of peripheral blood were collected into K2EDTA tubes. The rearrangement joined TRBV5-1 to TRBJ2-1, and TRBD1 aligns with 7 junction nucleotides. This clonotype was sampled from a woman in her twenties or thirties with primary liver carcinoma and hepatitis B virus infection. Sequencing used peripheral blood. The CDR3 loop reads CASSLAGTVARGEQFF. The nucleotides are TGCGCCAGCAGCTTGGCCGGGACAGTGGCTAGGGGGGAGCAGTTCTTC.